A single sample gave rise to the 3 T cell receptor beta chains below, sequenced in a study of spatial heterogeneity in lung cancer (dated by TCRdb to the late 2010s). Sample time point, as interpreted from the label and publication: blood at routine non-recurrence follow-up after resection. Libraries were built with 5' RACE. This sample was sequenced with a NextSeq 500. The public sequencing data were trimmed at Q25 with fastp and processed into clonotypes with MiXCR by TCRdb, which kept only in-frame beta chains. When rows share a CDR3 protein, they turn into one entry using the most common DNA and genes. Present in this sample are under 150,000 distinct CDR3 sequences, less than 14% of which were seen just once. Jointly, the top ten make up around 24% of the sample. The material was PBMCs, obtained at follow-up. The receptors here all came from a female donor with early-stage non-small cell lung cancer.

The chain links TRBV2 to TRBJ1-2; no firm D call. CDR1 is SNHLY, CDR2 FYNNEI, per germline. This CDR3 has 13 residues. Trimming shortened V by 6 bases and J by 4 bases, and 12 bases separated the two germline ends. This CDR3 reads CASSERRTYGYTF. The CDR3 DNA reads TGTGCCAGCAGCGAACGGCGTACCTATGGCTACACCTTC. Full variable domain (missing parts from reference TRBV2 and TRBJ1-2): EPEVTQTPSHQVTQMGQEVILRCVPISNHLYFYWYRQILGQKVEFLVSFYNNEISEKSEIFDDQFSVERPDGSNFTLKIRSTKLEDSAMYFCASSERRTYGYTFGSGTRLTVV.

The chain recombines TRBV7-2 with TRBJ2-1; 11 nucleotides agree with TRBD2. The germline V gene has CDR1 SGHTA and CDR2 FQGNSA. The length of the CDR3 is 17 residues. With V trimmed by 3 bases and J by 4 bases, 8 bases remained unmatched. CDR3 loop: CASSFPSGGFSYNEQFF. The DNA for the CDR3 is TGTGCCAGCAGCTTTCCTAGCGGGGGGTTCTCGTACAATGAGCAGTTCTTC.

The gene calls are TRBV7-2 and TRBJ2-2; D not resolved. Trimming removed 6 bases from V and 1 base from J, with 15 bases in between. CDR3 length: 16 amino acids. Germline-derived CDR1 and CDR2 are SGHTA and FQGNSA. The CDR3: CASSRSSVGNTGELFF. As DNA, the CDR3 is TGTGCCAGCAGTCGAAGCAGCGTGGGGAACACCGGGGAGCTGTTTTTT.